This TCR beta chain was identified in a study of human T cells and chemical hapten exposure (dated by TCRdb to the early 2020s). With respect to the entire study: For sensitization, 2% DPC in acetone was applied to a 2 cm by 2 cm area of upper inner arm skin. Patients additionally received weekly therapeutic DPC doses to the scalp throughout the approximately 22-week study period. Patch testing was done on the upper back using Finn chambers containing 0.01% DPC, and results were scored after 6 days according to International Contact Dermatitis Research Group standards. The mostly female patient cohort included alopecia areata with under or over 50% scalp involvement, alopecia totalis and alopecia universalis. Libraries were pooled for sequencing, and variation in per-sample TCR yields was attributed mainly to small differences in library volumes within the pool. In alopecia patients, the study followed how the peripheral blood TCR repertoire changed in vivo over primary and secondary sensitization to diphenylcyclopropenone (DPC), a hapten. Blood was sampled from patients pre-sensitization (week 0) and at 2, 6 and about 24 weeks after DPC sensitization. Twenty-nine alopecia patients gave blood for TCR sequencing at one to four time points (pre-sensitization, 2, 6 and 24 weeks). What the authors observed across the whole study: No change with DPC sensitization was found in the number of TCRs above 1 in 1000 frequency, and no evidence of global repertoire structure alterations was found. Repeated subsampling changed both the strength of the expansion versus patch-test correlation and the threshold at which the correlation became significant. Compared with pre-sensitization or healthy control sets, expanded TCRs formed significantly more large CDR3 similarity clusters, which is consistent with antigen-driven responses. Patch test score was positively correlated with the number of PT1 expanded TCRs, with significance at thresholds 8, 16 and 32 but not at 4. Because every patient had alopecia, a presumed autoimmune disease, the patients' immune response might differ from that of healthy individuals.

Library generation was performed with RACE. The reads were generated on a NextSeq 500. Library preparation attached unique molecular identifiers to individual cDNA molecules for quantitative, reproducible TCR counting. From each blood RNA sample, both TCR alpha and TCR beta chains were sequenced. In the original analysis: A median of around 100,000 TCRs per sample was observed, with a range of roughly 20,000 to 750,000. The Decombinator software suite was used to annotate the V, J and CDR3 of the TCR reads. To make PS versus PT1 abundance plots, every sample was subsampled to the same number of TCRs (28,000). TCRs were defined as expanded if absent before sensitization and observed at least eight times at the 2-week time point. TCRdb reran the public reads through fastp at Q25 and MiXCR, keeping productive beta chains. Each entry is one CDR3 protein sequence, shown with its most common DNA and genes. TCRdb, not the original authors, processed these V and J calls. This sample is represented by 90,000 to 110,000 distinct CDR3 sequences; roughly a tenth of them were singletons. The ten top clones hold 2.5% to 3.5% of the sample.

The junction carries 3 bases between V and J, which are trimmed by 2 bases and 2 bases respectively. Sequences MDHEN (CDR1) and SYDVKM (CDR2) are obtained from the germline V gene. Inclusive of the bounding cysteine and phenylalanine, the CDR3 is 12 residues long. Only the CDR3 part of the read is kept: 36 bases, read in frame from the first base. Notes on this clonotype: Its antigen is unknown. Qualities for individual bases were not recorded, and no much larger clone is one base off.

Sample time point, as interpreted from the label and publication: patch test 2, 6 weeks after DPC sensitization. The treatment or condition label, read with the paper, signifies: therapeutic diphenylcyclopropenone sensitization with weekly scalp DPC. At every patch-test visit, the blood draw took place before the patch test was put on. To be eligible, patients had to be aged 18 to 70, diagnosed with alopecia and judged suitable for DPC therapy, while pregnant patients were excluded. Total RNA was extracted from unfractionated whole blood that had been collected in Tempus Blood RNA tubes. The chain couples TRBV28 to TRBJ1-1; the D gene cannot be named for sure. The specimen was whole blood, collected in connection with sensitization to the hapten diphenylcyclopropenone (DPC). The clonotype originates from a woman between 40 and 55 years old with alopecia areata. Some clones in this sample may be carry-over from other donors' samples. DNA sequence: TGTGCCAGCAGTTTAACCAACACTGAAGCTTTCTTT. This translates into CASSLTNTEAFF.